This T cell receptor beta chain was identified in a study of cytomegalovirus exposure and HLA in healthy donors. Study information: The same platform was used for the roughly 120 validation repertoires and the approximately 670 first-cohort repertoires, a later analysis reported.

General study results and limits: The authors enumerated roughly 180 TCR beta chains as linked to cytomegalovirus.

The sample holds one count of this clone. No antigen is known for it. Measured with immunoSEQ multiplex PCR; TCRdb has only the in-frame clones, and not every one. The sample shows 120,000 or so clones, nearly 90% of them seen only once. Germline values: CDR1 MNHEY, CDR2 SVGAGI. This CDR3 is 15 amino acids long. V lost 5 bases and J lost 2, with 15 bases in between. The sample consisted of PBMCs. The chain links TRBV6-5 to TRBJ1-2; unclear D gene. The receptor was isolated from a young woman in good health and CMV-seronegative. CDR3 nucleotide sequence: TGTGCCAGCAGTCTCGAGGGAGCGGGGAACTATGGCTACACCTTC. Translating it yields CASSLEGAGNYGYTF.